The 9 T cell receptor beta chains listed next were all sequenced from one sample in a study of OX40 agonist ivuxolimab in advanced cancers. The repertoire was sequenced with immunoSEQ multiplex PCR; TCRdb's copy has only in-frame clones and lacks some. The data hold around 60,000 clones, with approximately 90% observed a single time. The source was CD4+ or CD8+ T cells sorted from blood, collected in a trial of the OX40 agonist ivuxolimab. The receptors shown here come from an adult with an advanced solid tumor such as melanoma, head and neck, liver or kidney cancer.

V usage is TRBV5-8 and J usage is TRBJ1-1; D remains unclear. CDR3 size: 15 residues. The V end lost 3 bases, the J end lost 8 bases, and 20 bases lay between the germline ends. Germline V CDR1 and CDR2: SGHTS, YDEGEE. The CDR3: CASSSVERTGVEAFF. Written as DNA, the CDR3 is TGTGCCAGCAGCTCCGTGGAACGGACCGGCGTCGAAGCTTTCTTT.

In DNA form, the CDR3 reads TGTGCCTGGAGTGTAAAAGCAGGGTCCTACGAGCAGTACTTC. This codes for CAWSVKAGSYEQYF. The chain employs TRBV30 and TRBJ2-7; D might be TRBD1 (5 bases). The CDR3 totals 14 residues. CDR1 is GTSNPN, CDR2 SVGIG, per germline (reference sequence). The V gene lost 0 bases and the J gene lost 1 base, with 10 bases spanning the gap.

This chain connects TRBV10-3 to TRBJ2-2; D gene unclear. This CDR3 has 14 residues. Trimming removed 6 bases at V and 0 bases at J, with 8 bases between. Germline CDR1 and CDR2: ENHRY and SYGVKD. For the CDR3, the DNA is TGTGCCATCAGGGAGATGGCGAACACCGGGGAGCTGTTTTTT. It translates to CAIREMANTGELFF.

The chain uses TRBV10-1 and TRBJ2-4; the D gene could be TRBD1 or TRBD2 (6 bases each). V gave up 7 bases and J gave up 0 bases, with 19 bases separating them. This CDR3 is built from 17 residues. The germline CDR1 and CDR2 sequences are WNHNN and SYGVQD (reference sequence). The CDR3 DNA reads TGCGCCAGCATCAGACTAGGGGGGATTCTAGCCAAAAACATTCAGTACTTC. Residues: CASIRLGGILAKNIQYF.

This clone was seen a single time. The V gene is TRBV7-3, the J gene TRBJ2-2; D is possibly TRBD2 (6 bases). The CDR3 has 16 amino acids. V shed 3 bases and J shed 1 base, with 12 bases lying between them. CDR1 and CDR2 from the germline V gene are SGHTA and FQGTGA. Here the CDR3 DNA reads TGTGCCAGCAGCTTGGACCCAGCGGGGAACACCGGGGAGCTGTTTTTT. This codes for CASSLDPAGNTGELFF.

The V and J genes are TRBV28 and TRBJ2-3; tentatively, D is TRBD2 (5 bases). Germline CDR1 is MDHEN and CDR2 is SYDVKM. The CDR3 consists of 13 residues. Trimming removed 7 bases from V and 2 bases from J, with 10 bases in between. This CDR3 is CASNPGNTDTQYF. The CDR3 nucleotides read TGTGCCAGCAATCCGGGGAACACAGATACGCAGTATTTT.

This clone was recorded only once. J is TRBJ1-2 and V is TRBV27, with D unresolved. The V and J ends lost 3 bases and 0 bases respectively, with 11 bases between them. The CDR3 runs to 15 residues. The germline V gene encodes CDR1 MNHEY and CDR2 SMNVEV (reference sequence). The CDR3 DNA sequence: TGTGCCAGCAGTTTCGGCGGGAGATCTAACTATGGCTACACCTTC. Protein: CASSFGGRSNYGYTF.

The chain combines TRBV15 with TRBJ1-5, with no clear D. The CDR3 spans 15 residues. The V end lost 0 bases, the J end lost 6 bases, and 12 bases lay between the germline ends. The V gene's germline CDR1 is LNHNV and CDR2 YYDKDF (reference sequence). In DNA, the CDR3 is TGTGCCACCAGCAGAGACAGGTCTTTTCGTCAGCCCCAGCATTTT. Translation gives CATSRDRSFRQPQHF.

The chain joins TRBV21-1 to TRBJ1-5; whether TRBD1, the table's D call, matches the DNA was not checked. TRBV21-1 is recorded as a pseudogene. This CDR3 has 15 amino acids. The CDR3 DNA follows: TGTGCCAGCAGGTTAAAGGGGAAGTGGGATCAGCCCCAGCATTTT. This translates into CASRLKGKWDQPQHF.